This TCR beta chain was identified during a study of T cells in localized non-small cell lung cancer. To note about this clone: What it binds is not known.

Measured with immunoSEQ multiplex PCR; TCRdb has only the in-frame clones, and not every one. The data contain more than 30,000 clones, around 87% of them singletons. The germline CDR1 and CDR2 sequences are MRHNA and SNTAGT. This CDR3 contains 16 residues. V gave up 0 bases and J gave up 8 bases; unmatched junction bases: 7. Findings of the study overall: Out of the top 100 tumor clones, a median approximately 57 were seen in adjacent lung.

Here the sequenced sample was peripheral blood mononuclear cells, taken before any cancer treatment. This chain connects TRBV6-4 to TRBJ1-2; TRBD1 matches 12 bases. This sequence originates from a man aged 35 to 70 with stage III lung adenocarcinoma. The chain's CDR3 is CASSDSGTGGAQGYTF. DNA of the CDR3: TGTGCCAGCAGTGACTCGGGGACAGGGGGCGCTCAAGGCTACACCTTC.